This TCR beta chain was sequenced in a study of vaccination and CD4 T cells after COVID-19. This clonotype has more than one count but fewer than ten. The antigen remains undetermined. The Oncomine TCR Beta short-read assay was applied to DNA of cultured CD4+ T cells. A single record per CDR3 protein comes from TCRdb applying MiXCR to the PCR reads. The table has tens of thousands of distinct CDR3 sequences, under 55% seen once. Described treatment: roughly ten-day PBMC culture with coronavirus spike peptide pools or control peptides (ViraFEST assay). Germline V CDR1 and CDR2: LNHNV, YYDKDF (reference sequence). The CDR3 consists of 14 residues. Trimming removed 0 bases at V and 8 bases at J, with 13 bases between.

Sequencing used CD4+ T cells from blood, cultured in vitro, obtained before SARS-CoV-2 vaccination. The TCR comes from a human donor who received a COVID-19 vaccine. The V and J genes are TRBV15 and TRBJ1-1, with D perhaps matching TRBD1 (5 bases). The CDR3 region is CATSRDIQASEAFF. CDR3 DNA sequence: TGTGCCACCAGCAGAGATATACAGGCGTCGGAAGCTTTCTTT.